The 10 T cell receptor beta chains below come from one sample, sequenced in a study of shared clonotypes between healthy human individuals. The table came from immunoSEQ multiplex PCR; TCRdb's copy has only in-frame clones and leaves some out. Here the sample spans hundreds of thousands of clones, roughly 79% being singletons. Sequencing input: PBMCs. These receptors came from a woman aged 35 to 49 in good health. Some clones in this sample may be carry-over from other donors' samples.

The CDR3 spells CASSLTGGRQETQYF. DNA for the CDR3: TGTGCCAGCAGCTTAACAGGCGGGAGACAAGAGACCCAGTACTTC. The J gene is TRBJ2-5, the V gene TRBV7-3; 7 nucleotides match TRBD2. This CDR3 is built from 15 residues. V lost 0 bases to trimming and J lost 2 bases; unmatched junction nucleotides: 3. Germline CDR1 SGHTA, CDR2 FQGTGA.

This rearrangement joins TRBV5-1 to TRBJ2-6; TRBD1 matches 8 bases. There are 17 residues in the CDR3. V shed 4 bases, J shed 0 bases, and the junction held 6 bases outside the gene matches. CDR1 and CDR2 (germline): SGHRS, YFSETQ. The CDR3 coding sequence is TGCGCCAGCAGCCCGACAGGGGCTCCCTCTGGGGCCAACGTCCTGACTTTC. Protein sequence: CASSPTGAPSGANVLTF.

The rearrangement joins TRBV10-3 to TRBJ2-7; 9 nucleotides match TRBD2. The CDR3 covers 14 residues. CDR1 is ENHRY and CDR2 is SYGVKD in the germline V gene. V gave up 5 bases and J gave up 0 bases; unmatched junction bases: 2. The CDR3 bases are TGTGCCATCAGTTATAGCGGGAGCTCCTACGAGCAGTACTTC. Encoded protein: CAISYSGSSYEQYF.

This clone was counted only a few times. J is TRBJ2-2 and V is TRBV6-5; D may be TRBD2 (6 bases). CDR1 MNHEY and CDR2 SVGAGI come from the germline V gene. Trimming took 6 bases from V and 4 from J, leaving 15 bases between them. This CDR3 is built from 15 residues. CDR3 bases: TGTGCCAGCAGGGAGGGGAGTGTGGTCACCGGGGAGCTGTTTTTT. It codes for CASREGSVVTGELFF.

The genes are TRBV5-1 and TRBJ2-7; 11 bases are shared with TRBD1. Trimming took 3 bases from V and 4 from J; bases not matched to a gene: 12. CDR3 length: 17 amino acids. From germline, CDR1 is SGHRS and CDR2 YFSETQ. The CDR3, as DNA: TGCGCCAGCAGCTCTGAACCCTTGGGACAGGGGGGTTACGAGCAGTACTTC. Protein sequence: CASSSEPLGQGGYEQYF.

The rearrangement links TRBV27 to TRBJ2-1; weak D call: TRBD2 (5 bases). V shed 5 bases and J shed 7 bases, with 24 bases lying between them. Germline CDR1 is MNHEY and CDR2 is SMNVEV (reference sequence). The CDR3 length is 17 residues. CDR3 amino acids: CASSRTPGELGTNEQFF. The CDR3 DNA sequence: TGTGCCAGCAGTCGCACCCCCGGGGAGCTCGGTACAAATGAGCAGTTCTTC.

V gene TRBV30 combines with J gene TRBJ2-7, with 7 bases lining up with TRBD1. Germline assignment: CDR1 GTSNPN and CDR2 SVGIG (reference sequence). The CDR3 consists of 14 residues. V shed 0 bases and J 2 bases; nucleotides not matched to a gene: 4. CDR3 in amino acids: CAWSVHRGPYEQYF. The CDR3 coding sequence is TGTGCCTGGAGTGTACACAGGGGACCCTACGAGCAGTACTTC. Full variable domain (rest looked up from reference TRBV30 and TRBJ2-7): SQTIHQWPATLVQPVGSPLSLECTVEGTSNPNLYWYRQAAGRGLQLLFYSVGIGQISSEVPQNLSASRPQDRQFILSSKKLLLSDSGFYLCAWSVHRGPYEQYFGPGTRLTVT.

The chain links TRBV2 to TRBJ2-3, with 9 bases fitting TRBD1. The CDR3 extends over 16 amino acids. Germline-derived CDR1 and CDR2 are SNHLY and FYNNEI. The ends lost 3 bases at V and 0 bases at J; junction bases unmatched: 4. The CDR3: CASSDGTGRSTDTQYF. The CDR3 region has the DNA TGTGCCAGCAGTGACGGGACAGGGAGGAGCACAGATACGCAGTATTTT.

The chain carries TRBV28 and TRBJ2-7; D perhaps matches TRBD2 (5 bases). There are 16 residues in the CDR3. Trimming took 5 bases from V and 0 from J, leaving 17 bases between them. Germline V gene sequence: CDR1 MDHEN, CDR2 SYDVKM. CDR3 amino acids: CASSPNILGSSYEQYF. The DNA for the CDR3 is TGTGCCAGCAGTCCTAACATTCTAGGGAGCTCCTACGAGCAGTACTTC.

The chain links TRBV6-5 to TRBJ2-3; D is possibly TRBD1 or TRBD2 (6 bases each). Trimming removed 7 bases at V and 4 bases at J, with 15 bases between. Germline CDR1 MNHEY, CDR2 SVGAGI. The CDR3 runs 14 residues. The CDR3 nucleotides are TGTGCCAGCAAACGGGGGCCCTCCTCAGATACGCAGTATTTT. It is translated as CASKRGPSSDTQYF.